The sequence of this T cell receptor (beta chain) was determined in a study of PD-L1 blockade in urothelial cancer (dated by TCRdb to the late 2010s). Looking at the study overall: Every patient began therapy in 2014 and was given atezolizumab 1,200 mg intravenously every 3 weeks. Pretreatment blood TCR-seq was available for nearly 30 patients, at least one posttreatment blood collection was obtained for 25 or so patients, and tumor TCR-seq was available for 25 or so patients. About 90% of the roughly 29 patients were identified as males with urothelial cancer of bladder origin, and a prior smoking history was reported by 18 of 29 patients. Blood samples yielded a median of around 150,000 T cells and around 83,000 unique TCRs, with median clonality 0.080. Pretreatment tumor samples, along with matched peripheral blood collected serially before and after atezolizumab treatment, underwent TCR sequencing. Somatic, immune and clinical correlates of response to PD-L1 blockade with atezolizumab in urothelial cancer were the focus of an exploratory multi-omic analysis. Blood samples were analyzed 3 weeks after the start of treatment (second dose) and 6 weeks after the start of treatment. In the same patients, pretreatment tumors underwent whole exome sequencing and RNA sequencing in addition to TCR sequencing. Durable clinical benefit was defined as progression-free survival longer than 6 months, and TCR features were also tested against progression-free and overall survival. Eight to ten patients achieved durable clinical benefit and 15 to 20 did not. An ECOG performance status of 0 or 1 was recorded for the patients, and 0 to 3 prior chemotherapy regimens had been received by the patients.

Based on the germline V gene, the CDR1 and CDR2 sequences are SGDLS and YYNGEE. The CDR3, cysteine through phenylalanine, is 14 amino acids long. Left in the record is the CDR3 DNA by itself, 42 bases read in frame from the first base. Relative to germline, V is missing 4 bases and J is missing 2 bases, with 2 bases of the junction outside any gene match. Each PCR received spiked-in synthetic TCR analog templates so that absolute template abundance could be estimated from read counts. Using the immunoSEQ assay, TCRbeta CDR3 regions were amplified from genomic DNA with bias-controlled V and J gene primers. Sequencing of rearranged TCRbeta segments was performed at approximately 20X coverage. The original methods were these. Sequencing errors were corrected by clustering and CDR3s were annotated against IMGT to assign V, D and J genes. Downstream analyses used only productive TCRbeta rearrangements, leaving out any out-of-frame or stop-codon sequences. Clonality was computed as one minus Shannon entropy normalized by the log of the number of unique productive sequences. Fisher's exact test with Benjamini-Hochberg correction, using a cutoff of adjusted p below 0.01, was how clones that differed between time points or between blood and tumor were identified. TCRdb re-hosts the immuneACCESS table, in-frame sequences only. Its copies lack some clones; in the studies checked, an unresolved V gene accounts for under half of them, and the cause for the rest is not known. The DNA gave D and trimming, while V, J and clone size come from that table. This sample has fewer than 45,000 clones in its table, and approximately 78% of those were observed once. The ten largest clones represent more than 3% of the sample.

Here is what the overall study found, with its caveats: At 3 weeks after the start of treatment, tumor-associated TCR clones in peripheral blood had expanded more in patients with durable benefit (n ≈ 22, p = 0.022). Because the sample size was small (n ≈ 27) and many of the analyses were exploratory, the results are meant to be hypothesis-generating. A pretreatment peripheral blood TCR clonality below the median was linked to improved progression-free and overall survival.

The cohort comprised more than 25 patients with locally advanced or metastatic urothelial carcinoma treated at Memorial Sloan Kettering on a trial protocol. Peripheral blood mononuclear cells were collected pretreatment and during treatment, at between 1 and 8 total time points per patient. The Qiagen DNeasy Blood extraction kit was used to purify genomic DNA from total PBMCs and tumor samples. PBMCs were collected pretreatment and during treatment and were isolated and stored as previously described. The sample holds one count of this clone. This receptor's antigen is unknown. Base-call qualities are not available, and no considerably larger clone is one nucleotide away.

The chain is made from TRBV9 and TRBJ2-5, with TRBD2 matching 10 junction bases. The sample consisted of PBMCs, taken around atezolizumab (anti-PD-L1) treatment. The clonotype originates from a man between 65 and 85 years old with urothelial cancer. The nucleotide sequence reads TGTGCCAGCAGCAGACTAGCGGGTCAAGAGACCCAGTACTTC. Its protein is CASSRLAGQETQYF.